The 21 T cell receptor beta chains below all came from one sample that was sequenced in a study of beta chain features in type 1 diabetes. Study results and limitations: TCRB CDR3s were moderately but significantly shorter in Type 1 diabetes patients in all four CD4+ subsets.

No antigen has been assigned to these receptors. The isolated RNA, all of it, was reverse transcribed, so expressed TCRB transcripts were what got sequenced. Libraries were prepared by immunoSEQ multiplex PCR; TCRdb keeps only in-frame clonotypes and omits some of them. The table shows 93,000 or so clones, with 25% to 35% occurring only once. The sequencing input was central memory CD4+ T cells from blood. These receptors came from a woman aged 18-30 years with type 1 diabetes.

The chain has TRBV30 and TRBJ2-4; D possibly corresponds to TRBD2 (6 bases). CDR1 GTSNPN and CDR2 SVGIG come from the germline V gene (reference sequence). This CDR3 contains 12 residues. The V gene lost 5 bases and the J gene lost 6 bases, with 11 bases spanning the gap. The CDR3 region is CAWSEGTNIQYF. The CDR3 coding sequence is TGTGCCTGGTCGGAGGGGACAAACATTCAGTACTTC.

This clone was recorded a few times. Other DNA sequences in this specimen translate into the identical CDR3. The chain uses TRBV5-1 and TRBJ1-2; D might be TRBD1 (5 bases). Germline loops: CDR1 SGHRS, CDR2 YFSETQ. V was clipped by 0 bases and J by 7 bases, with 10 bases between them. This CDR3 has 13 amino acids. The CDR3 loop reads CASSLAGEGGYTF. The CDR3 DNA follows: TGCGCCAGCAGCTTGGCGGGGGAAGGTGGCTACACCTTC.

The chain combines TRBV7-6 with TRBJ2-1, with 8 nucleotides matching TRBD2. The CDR3 totals 16 residues. With 1 base clipped from V and 5 bases from J, the junction kept 7 bases outside the gene matches. Germline loops: CDR1 SGHVS, CDR2 FNYEAQ. The CDR3 spells CASSLEVVAGNNEQFF. Here the CDR3 DNA reads TGTGCCAGCAGCTTAGAAGTGGTAGCGGGAAACAATGAGCAGTTCTTC.

This clone has only a few counts. The chain combines TRBV7-2 with TRBJ2-2, with TRBD2 matching 9 bases. CDR3 length: 14 residues. Germline V gene sequence: CDR1 SGHTA, CDR2 FQGNSA. The J segment lost 4 bases and the V segment lost 5 bases, leaving 2 bases of the junction unmatched. CDR3 in amino acids: CASSPTSGTGELFF. In DNA, the CDR3 is TGTGCCAGCAGCCCGACTAGCGGCACCGGGGAGCTGTTTTTT.

V usage is TRBV6-5 and J usage is TRBJ2-5; D is unclear. The DNA matches TRBJ2-7 better at its end, which makes the J call doubtful. CDR1 MNHEY and CDR2 SVGAGI come from the germline V gene. The CDR3 runs 12 residues. The CDR3 is CASSSVSYEQYF. DNA for the CDR3: TGTGCCAGCAGTTCCGTCTCCTACGAGCAGTACTTC.

The chain has TRBV5-1 and TRBJ2-3, with a tentative D call TRBD1 (6 bases). V gave up 4 bases and J gave up 6 bases, with 15 bases separating them. This CDR3 is 14 amino acids long. From germline, CDR1 is SGHRS and CDR2 YFSETQ. CDR3 DNA: TGCGCCAGCAGCAATAGACAGGATCGGGATACGCAGTATTTT. It specifies CASSNRQDRDTQYF.

This clone showed up just a few times. The gene calls are TRBV2 and TRBJ1-3; no definite D call. CDR1 is SNHLY and CDR2 is FYNNEI in the germline V gene. The CDR3 length is 13 residues. V was clipped by 7 bases and J by 4 bases, with 11 bases between them. CDR3 DNA: TGTGCCAGCAACCCAGCGGGAGGAAACACCATATATTTT. Its protein product is CASNPAGGNTIYF. The full variable domain, rest sourced from reference TRBV2 and TRBJ1-3, is EPEVTQTPSHQVTQMGQEVILRCVPISNHLYFYWYRQILGQKVEFLVSFYNNEISEKSEIFDDQFSVERPDGSNFTLKIRSTKLEDSAMYFCASNPAGGNTIYFGEGSWLTVV.

This clone was found a few times. The chain combines TRBV5-6 with TRBJ1-2, with D unclear. The V and J ends lost 1 base and 5 bases respectively, with 18 bases between them. Germline assignment: CDR1 SGHDT and CDR2 YYEEEE. The CDR3 totals 16 residues. CDR3 nucleotides: TGTGCCAGCAGCTTGACACACCGAAACAGACGATATGGCTACACCTTC. Protein: CASSLTHRNRRYGYTF.

This clone was counted a few times. The chain has TRBV5-4 and TRBJ2-1, with 13 positions matching TRBD2. CDR3 length: 13 amino acids. The ends lost 7 bases at V and 7 bases at J; junction bases unmatched: 2. Germline CDR1 reads SGHNT; CDR2 reads YYREEE (reference sequence). The CDR3 nucleotides are TGTGCCAGCGTACTAGCGGGAGGGAATGAGCAGTTCTTC. It codes for CASVLAGGNEQFF.

The gene calls are TRBV29-1 and TRBJ2-1; weak D call: TRBD2 (6 bases). Trimming took off 1 base at V and 6 bases at J, with 10 bases between the two ends. The CDR3 runs to 13 residues. Germline CDR1 reads SQVTM; CDR2 reads ANQGSEA. DNA for the CDR3: TGCAGCGTTGAAGGGGACTCCATCAATGAGCAGTTCTTC. This encodes CSVEGDSINEQFF.

There are a few counts of this clone. This sequence joins TRBV12-5 and TRBJ2-1, with 7 bases that match TRBD1. Germline V gene sequence: CDR1 LGHNT, CDR2 FRNRAP. J gave up 6 bases and V 0 bases, and 5 bases lay outside the gene matches. This CDR3 region has 15 residues. CDR3 nucleotides: TGTGCTAGTGGTTTGGTAGGGGGCGGGCGCAATGAGCAGTTCTTC. Translated, it gives CASGLVGGGRNEQFF.

V usage is TRBV19 and J usage is TRBJ1-2, with 7 positions matching TRBD1. This CDR3 comprises 13 residues. Germline CDR1 reads LNHDA; CDR2 reads SQIVND (reference sequence). Trimming took 5 bases from V and 7 from J; bases not matched to a gene: 7. DNA of the CDR3: TGTGCCAGTAGTCTGGACAGGTTGGGTGGCTACACCTTC. It specifies CASSLDRLGGYTF.

This clone came up a few times. CDR3 bases: TGTGCCAGCAGCTTCCAGCGGGAGTACTACGAGCAGTACTTC. Translation: CASSFQREYYEQYF. V usage is TRBV7-2 and J usage is TRBJ2-7; 8 bases agree with TRBD2. CDR1 and CDR2 from the germline V gene are SGHTA and FQGNSA. The CDR3 contains 14 residues. V lost 3 bases to trimming and J lost 3 bases; unmatched junction nucleotides: 4.

In its sample, this clone was seen a few times. V and J are TRBV28 and TRBJ2-2, with D perhaps matching TRBD1 (8 bases). V shed 7 bases and J shed 5 bases, with 17 bases lying between them. The CDR3 has 15 residues. CDR1 and CDR2 (germline): MDHEN, SYDVKM. The CDR3 sequence: CASISTGEGTGELFF. As DNA, the CDR3 is TGTGCCAGCATCTCGACAGGGGAGGGGACCGGGGAGCTGTTTTTT.

The chain uses TRBV19 and TRBJ1-1, with 7 bases fitting TRBD1. The germline CDR1 and CDR2 sequences are LNHDA and SQIVND (reference sequence). Losses at the gene ends were 5 bases for V and 9 bases for J; bases not matched to a gene: 21. CDR3 length: 17 residues. In DNA, the CDR3 is TGTGCCAGTAGTCCGGGGAGGGTAGGGGGCGGACTAGCAAAAGCTTTCTTT. Amino acid sequence: CASSPGRVGGGLAKAFF. Full variable domain (outside the CDR3, taken from reference TRBV19 and TRBJ1-1): DGGITQSPKYLFRKEGQNVTLSCEQNLNHDAMYWYRQDPGQGLRLIYYSQIVNDFQKGDIAEGYSVSREKKESFPLTVTSAQKNPTAFYLCASSPGRVGGGLAKAFFGQGTRLTVV.

A few counts support this clone. The chain recombines TRBV29-1 with TRBJ1-2; 9 bases map to TRBD1. Germline assignment: CDR1 SQVTM and CDR2 ANQGSEA. This CDR3 comprises 15 residues. The trim removed 7 bases at V and 1 base at J, leaving 10 bases unmatched. CDR3 amino acids: CSAATGDRVNYGYTF. CDR3 bases: TGCAGCGCTGCAACCGGGGACAGGGTTAACTATGGCTACACCTTC.

The chain carries TRBV5-4 and TRBJ2-2; D possibly corresponds to TRBD2 (5 bases). Germline V lookup: CDR1 SGHNT, CDR2 YYREEE (reference sequence). The CDR3 consists of 13 residues. Trimming left V 1 base short and J 6 bases short, with 7 bases between. CDR3 residues: CASSLKEAGELFF. The DNA of the CDR3 is TGTGCCAGCAGCTTGAAGGAGGCCGGGGAGCTGTTTTTT. The variable domain in full, completed from reference TRBV5-4 and TRBJ2-2, reads ETGVTQSPTHLIKTRGQQVTLRCSSQSGHNTVSWYQQALGQGPQFIFQYYREEENGRGNFPPRFSGLQFPNYSSELNVNALELDDSALYLCASSLKEAGELFFGEGSRLTVL.

This clone appeared once. The chain employs TRBV10-1 and TRBJ2-3; the match to TRBD2 covers 9 bases. From germline, CDR1 is WNHNN and CDR2 SYGVQD (reference sequence). The CDR3 totals 14 residues. Unmatched junction bases numbered 2, after V lost 2 bases and J lost 5 bases. In DNA, the CDR3 is TGCGCCAGCAGTGAGGGACTAGCGAGAGATACGCAGTATTTT. It yields the protein CASSEGLARDTQYF.

The chain joins TRBV2 to TRBJ2-1; TRBD2 agrees at 7 bases. The CDR3 runs to 19 residues. Germline V gives CDR1 SNHLY, CDR2 FYNNEI. V shed 0 bases, J shed 3 bases, and the junction held 14 bases outside the gene matches. CDR3: CASSEAPDGYGRGYNEQFF. The CDR3 DNA sequence: TGTGCCAGCAGTGAAGCACCCGACGGGTATGGGAGGGGCTACAATGAGCAGTTCTTC.

This clone showed up just a few times. The chain joins TRBV7-8 to TRBJ2-4; 11 bases fit TRBD2. The CDR3 is made up of 16 amino acids. Per the germline V gene, CDR1 is SGHVS and CDR2 is FQNEAQ. The V segment lost 4 bases and the J segment 6 bases; nucleotides outside the gene matches: 8. In DNA, the CDR3 is TGTGCCAGCAGCTACAACCCCGGGACTAGCGGAAACATTCAGTACTTC. Amino acid sequence: CASSYNPGTSGNIQYF.

The chain is built from TRBV28 and TRBJ1-5; 9 bases fit TRBD1. The CDR3 loop spans 18 amino acids. Germline values: CDR1 MDHEN, CDR2 SYDVKM. Germline trimming cut 6 bases from V and 0 bases from J; bases unmatched to any gene: 12. CDR3 region: CASRGQGASLYSNQPQHF. The CDR3 bases are TGTGCCAGCAGGGGACAGGGCGCCTCACTTTATAGCAATCAGCCCCAGCATTTT.